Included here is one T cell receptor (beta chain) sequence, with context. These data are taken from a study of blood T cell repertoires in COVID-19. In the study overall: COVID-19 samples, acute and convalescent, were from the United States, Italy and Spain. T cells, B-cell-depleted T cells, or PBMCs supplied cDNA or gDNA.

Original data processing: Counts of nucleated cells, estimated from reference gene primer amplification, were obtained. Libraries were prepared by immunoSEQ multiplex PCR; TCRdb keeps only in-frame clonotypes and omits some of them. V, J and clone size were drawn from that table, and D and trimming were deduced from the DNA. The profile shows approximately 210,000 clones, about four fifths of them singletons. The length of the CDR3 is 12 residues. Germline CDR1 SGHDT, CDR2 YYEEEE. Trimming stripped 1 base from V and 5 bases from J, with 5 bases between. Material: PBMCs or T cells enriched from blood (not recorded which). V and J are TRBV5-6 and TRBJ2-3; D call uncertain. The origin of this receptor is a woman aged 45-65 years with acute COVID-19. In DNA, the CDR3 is TGTGCCAGCAGCTTGAATAGAGATACGCAGTATTTT. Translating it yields CASSLNRDTQYF.